The 8 T cell receptor beta chains given below trace back to one sample, sequenced in a study of blood T cell repertoires in COVID-19. Sequenced by immunoSEQ multiplex PCR; TCRdb stores in-frame clones only, minus some. The sample lists about 190,000 clones, around 80% occurring once. Sequencing was performed on peripheral blood. These receptors came from a woman of 80 years or more with active or convalescent COVID-19.

This chain joins TRBV29-1 and TRBJ2-7; D gene uncertain. V lost 4 bases to trimming and J lost 2 bases, with 15 bases between them. CDR3 length: 14 residues. The germline CDR1 and CDR2 sequences are SQVTM and ANQGSEA. Here the CDR3 reads CSVGVGEVTYEQYF. The CDR3 region has the DNA TGCAGCGTTGGCGTCGGAGAAGTAACCTACGAGCAGTACTTC.

This clone was counted once. The J gene is TRBJ2-3, the V gene TRBV11-2; 8 nucleotides align to TRBD2. The CDR3 sequence is 17 residues long. The germline V gene has CDR1 SGHAT and CDR2 FQNNGV. The ends lost 2 bases at V and 0 bases at J; junction bases unmatched: 7. The CDR3 coding sequence is TGTGCCAGCAGCTTAAGCGGGGGCGGAACTAGCACAGATACGCAGTATTTT. Translation gives CASSLSGGGTSTDTQYF.

J is TRBJ1-1 and V is TRBV3-1 (or the pseudogene TRBV3-2), with D possibly matching TRBD1 (6 bases). The V gene's germline CDR1 is LGHDT and CDR2 YNNKEL (reference sequence). CDR3 length: 15 residues. Trimming stripped 1 base from V and 2 bases from J, with 11 bases between. The CDR3, as DNA: TGTGCCAGCAGCCAAGTGAACAGGGCAAACACTGAAGCTTTCTTT. Translating gives CASSQVNRANTEAFF.

This chain connects TRBV10-3 to TRBJ2-4; D is possibly TRBD2 (5 bases). V gave up 2 bases and J gave up 9 bases, with 20 bases separating them. The CDR3 contains 16 residues. CDR1 is ENHRY and CDR2 is SYGVKD in the germline V gene. CDR3 sequence reads: CAISEQSGGDGGIQYF. CDR3 DNA: TGTGCCATCAGTGAGCAATCAGGAGGTGATGGAGGCATTCAGTACTTC.

This clone was counted between two and nine times. The V gene is TRBV28, the J gene TRBJ1-5; the D is unclear. This CDR3 is built from 12 residues. Trimming took 7 bases from V and 5 from J, leaving 9 bases between them. Germline V lookup: CDR1 MDHEN, CDR2 SYDVKM. CDR3 loop: CASTQAHQPQHF. Here the CDR3 DNA reads TGTGCCAGCACCCAGGCTCATCAGCCCCAGCATTTT.

The chain is built from TRBV7-7 and TRBJ2-1; 10 bases map to TRBD2. Germline V gene data show CDR1 as SSHAT and CDR2 as FNYEAQ (reference sequence). The CDR3 is made up of 15 amino acids. The ends lost 4 bases at V and 6 bases at J; junction bases unmatched: 6. CDR3 amino acids: CASSSVAGGINEQFF. DNA for the CDR3: TGTGCCAGCAGCTCAGTAGCGGGGGGTATCAATGAGCAGTTCTTC.

The rearrangement joins TRBV2 to TRBJ1-2, with TRBD1 matching over 8 bases. This CDR3 comprises 13 residues. Germline CDR1 is SNHLY and CDR2 is FYNNEI. With 5 bases clipped from V and 4 bases from J, the junction kept 3 bases outside the gene matches. The CDR3 DNA is TGTGCCAGCAGTTGGGACAGGAGCTATGGCTACACCTTC. This codes for CASSWDRSYGYTF. Using reference TRBV2 and TRBJ1-2 for the parts outside the CDR3, the full variable domain is EPEVTQTPSHQVTQMGQEVILRCVPISNHLYFYWYRQILGQKVEFLVSFYNNEISEKSEIFDDQFSVERPDGSNFTLKIRSTKLEDSAMYFCASSWDRSYGYTFGSGTRLTVV.

The chain recombines TRBV11-3 with TRBJ2-3, with TRBD2 matching 14 bases. The CDR3 runs 15 residues. Germline values: CDR1 SGHNT, CDR2 YENEEA. After removal of 5 bases from V and 3 bases from J, the junction contained 1 base not matched to a gene. As DNA, the CDR3 is TGTGCCAGCAGCCGGACTAGCGGGGGGACAGATACGCAGTATTTT. Its translation is CASSRTSGGTDTQYF. The full variable domain, with the rest looked up from reference TRBV11-3 and TRBJ2-3, is EAGVVQSPRYKIIEKKQPVAFWCNPISGHNTLYWYLQNLGQGPELLIRYENEEAVDDSQLPKDRFSAERLKGVDSTLKIQPAELGDSAVYLCASSRTSGGTDTQYFGPGTRLTVL.